The clone carrying this T cell receptor beta chain is labeled as medium-sized. Germline loops: CDR1 SEHNR, CDR2 FQNEAQ (reference sequence). J was trimmed by 1 base and V by 6 bases; bases with no gene match: 0. This CDR3 comprises 13 residues. The data belong to a study of blood T cell repertoires in COVID-19. At the level of the study: The origin of the acute and convalescent COVID-19 samples was the United States, Italy and Spain. PBMCs, B-cell-depleted T cells, or T cells were the source of the cDNA or gDNA that made up the material.

Authors' data handling: The authors estimated nucleated cell counts from reference gene primer amplification. TCRdb's table, derived via immunoSEQ multiplex PCR, lists solely in-frame clones and lacks some. V and J calls and clone size follow that table, whereas D and trimming were derived from the DNA. The data hold roughly 92,000 clones, with approximately 86% observed a single time. The genes are TRBV7-9 and TRBJ1-1; TRBD1 matches at 9 bases. Sequenced input: peripheral blood. The clonotype was recovered from a man aged 45-65 years with acute or convalescent COVID-19. DNA for the CDR3: TGTGCCAGCAGGGACAGGGGGAACACTGAAGCTTTCTTT. Translation: CASRDRGNTEAFF. The complete variable domain, with remaining parts taken from reference TRBV7-9 and TRBJ1-1, reads DTGVSQNPRHKITKRGQNVTFRCDPISEHNRLYWYRQTLGQGPEFLTYFQNEAQLEKSRLLSDRFSAERPKGSFSTLEIQRTEQGDSAMYLCASRDRGNTEAFFGQGTRLTVV.